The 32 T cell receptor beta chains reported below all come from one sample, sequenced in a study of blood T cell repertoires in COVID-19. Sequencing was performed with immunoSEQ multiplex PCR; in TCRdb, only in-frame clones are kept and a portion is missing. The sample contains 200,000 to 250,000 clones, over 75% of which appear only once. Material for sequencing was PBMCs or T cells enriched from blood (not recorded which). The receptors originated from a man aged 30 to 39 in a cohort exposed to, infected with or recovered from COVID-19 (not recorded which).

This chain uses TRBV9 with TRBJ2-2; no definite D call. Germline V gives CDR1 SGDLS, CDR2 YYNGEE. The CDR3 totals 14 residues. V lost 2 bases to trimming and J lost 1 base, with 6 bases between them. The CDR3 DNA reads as TGTGCCAGCAGCGTTTGGCTGAACACCGGGGAGCTGTTTTTT. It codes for CASSVWLNTGELFF. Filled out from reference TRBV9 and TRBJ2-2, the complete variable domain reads DSGVTQTPKHLITATGQRVTLRCSPRSGDLSVYWYQQSLDQGLQFLIQYYNGEERAKGNILERFSAQQFPDLHSELNLSSLELGDSALYFCASSVWLNTGELFFGEGSRLTVL.

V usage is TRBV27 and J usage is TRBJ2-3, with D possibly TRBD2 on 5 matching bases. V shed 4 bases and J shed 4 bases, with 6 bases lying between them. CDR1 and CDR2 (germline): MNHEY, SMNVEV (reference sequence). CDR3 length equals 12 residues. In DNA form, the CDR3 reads TGTGCCAGCAGTTCCGGGGCAGATACGCAGTATTTT. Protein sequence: CASSSGADTQYF.

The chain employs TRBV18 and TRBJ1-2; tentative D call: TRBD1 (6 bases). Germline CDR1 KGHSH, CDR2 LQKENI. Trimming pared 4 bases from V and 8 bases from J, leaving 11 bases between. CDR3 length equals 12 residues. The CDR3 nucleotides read TGTGCCAGCTCACGCACCAGGGGCGGCTACACCTTC. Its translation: CASSRTRGGYTF.

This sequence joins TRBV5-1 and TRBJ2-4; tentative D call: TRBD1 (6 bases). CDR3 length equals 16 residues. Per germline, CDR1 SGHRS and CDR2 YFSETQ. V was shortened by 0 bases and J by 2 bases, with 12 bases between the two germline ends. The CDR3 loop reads CASSLVAQGPKNIQYF. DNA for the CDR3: TGCGCCAGCAGCTTGGTTGCACAGGGTCCCAAAAACATTCAGTACTTC. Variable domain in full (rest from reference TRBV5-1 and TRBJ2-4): KAGVTQTPRYLIKTRGQQVTLSCSPISGHRSVSWYQQTPGQGLQFLFEYFSETQRNKGNFPGRFSGRQFSNSRSEMNVSTLELGDSALYLCASSLVAQGPKNIQYFGAGTRLSVL.

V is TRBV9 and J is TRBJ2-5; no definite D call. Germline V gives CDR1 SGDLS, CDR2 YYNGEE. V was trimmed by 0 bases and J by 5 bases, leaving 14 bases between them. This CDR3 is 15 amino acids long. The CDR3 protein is CASSVVPGSLETQYF. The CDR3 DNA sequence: TGTGCCAGCAGCGTAGTCCCGGGTTCCCTGGAGACCCAGTACTTC.

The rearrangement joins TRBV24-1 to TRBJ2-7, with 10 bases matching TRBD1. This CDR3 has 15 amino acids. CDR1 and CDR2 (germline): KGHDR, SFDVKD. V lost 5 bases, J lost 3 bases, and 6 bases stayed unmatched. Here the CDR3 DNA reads TGTGCCACCAGTGCCGGGACAGGGGTCAGCTACGAGCAGTACTTC. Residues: CATSAGTGVSYEQYF.

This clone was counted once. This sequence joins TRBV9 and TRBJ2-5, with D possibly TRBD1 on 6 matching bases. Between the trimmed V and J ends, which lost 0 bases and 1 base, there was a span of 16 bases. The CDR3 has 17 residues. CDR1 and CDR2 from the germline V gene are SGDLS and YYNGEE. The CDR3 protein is CASSVDPLAGVQETQYF. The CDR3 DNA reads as TGTGCCAGCAGCGTAGATCCATTGGCAGGGGTCCAAGAGACCCAGTACTTC.

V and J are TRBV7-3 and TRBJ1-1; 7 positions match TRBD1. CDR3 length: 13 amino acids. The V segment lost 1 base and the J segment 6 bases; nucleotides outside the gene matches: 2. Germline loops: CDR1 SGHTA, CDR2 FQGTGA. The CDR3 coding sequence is TGTGCCAGCAGCTTAATAGGACAGGCTGAAGCTTTCTTT. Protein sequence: CASSLIGQAEAFF.

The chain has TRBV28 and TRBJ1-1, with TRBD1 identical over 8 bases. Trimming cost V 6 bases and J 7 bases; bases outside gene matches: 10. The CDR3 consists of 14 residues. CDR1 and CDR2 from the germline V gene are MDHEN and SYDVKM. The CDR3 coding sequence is TGTGCCAGCAGCTACTACAGGGGGTGGAATGAAGCTTTCTTT. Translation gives CASSYYRGWNEAFF.

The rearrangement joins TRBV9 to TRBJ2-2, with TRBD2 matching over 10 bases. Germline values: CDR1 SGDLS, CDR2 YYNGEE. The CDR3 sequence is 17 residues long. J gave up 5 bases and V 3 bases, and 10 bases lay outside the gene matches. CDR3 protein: CASSGGVGTSVTGELFF. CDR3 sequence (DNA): TGTGCCAGCAGCGGCGGCGTAGGGACTAGCGTAACCGGGGAGCTGTTTTTT. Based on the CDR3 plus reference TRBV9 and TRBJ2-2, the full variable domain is DSGVTQTPKHLITATGQRVTLRCSPRSGDLSVYWYQQSLDQGLQFLIQYYNGEERAKGNILERFSAQQFPDLHSELNLSSLELGDSALYFCASSGGVGTSVTGELFFGEGSRLTVL.

CDR3 DNA sequence: TGTGCCAGCAAACGACAGTCAGGGGGGCCTGAAGCTTTCTTT. It translates to CASKRQSGGPEAFF. The gene calls are TRBV6-5 and TRBJ1-1, with 7 nucleotides matching TRBD1. V lost 7 bases and J lost 6; bases outside the gene matches: 11. The CDR3 is 14 residues long. In germline, CDR1 is MNHEY, CDR2 SVGAGI.

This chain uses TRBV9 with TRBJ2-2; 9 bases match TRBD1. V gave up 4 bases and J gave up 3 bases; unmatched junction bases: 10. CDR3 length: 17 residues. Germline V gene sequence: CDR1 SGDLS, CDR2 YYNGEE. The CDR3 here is CASSSSRDRVDTGELFF. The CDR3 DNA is TGTGCCAGCAGCTCCAGCCGGGACAGGGTCGACACCGGGGAGCTGTTTTTT.

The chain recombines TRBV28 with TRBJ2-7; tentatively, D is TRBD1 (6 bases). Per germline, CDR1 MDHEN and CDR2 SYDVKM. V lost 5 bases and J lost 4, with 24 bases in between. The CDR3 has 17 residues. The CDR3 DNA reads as TGTGCCAGCAGTAATGAACAGGGCGCCGGGCCCCTTTACGAGCAGTACTTC. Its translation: CASSNEQGAGPLYEQYF.

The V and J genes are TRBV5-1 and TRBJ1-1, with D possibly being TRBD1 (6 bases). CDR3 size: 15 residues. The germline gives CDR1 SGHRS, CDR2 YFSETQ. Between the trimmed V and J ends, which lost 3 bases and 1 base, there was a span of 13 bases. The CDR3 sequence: CASSSAGTRNTEAFF. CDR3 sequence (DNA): TGCGCCAGCAGCTCTGCCGGGACAAGGAACACTGAAGCTTTCTTT. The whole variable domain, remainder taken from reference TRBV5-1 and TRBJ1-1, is KAGVTQTPRYLIKTRGQQVTLSCSPISGHRSVSWYQQTPGQGLQFLFEYFSETQRNKGNFPGRFSGRQFSNSRSEMNVSTLELGDSALYLCASSSAGTRNTEAFFGQGTRLTVV.

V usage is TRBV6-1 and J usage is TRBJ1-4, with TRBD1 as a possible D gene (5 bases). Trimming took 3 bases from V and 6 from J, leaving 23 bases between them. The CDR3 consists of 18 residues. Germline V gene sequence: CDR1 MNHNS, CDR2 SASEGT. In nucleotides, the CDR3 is TGTGCCAGCAGTGACCAATTTGATGGCGGGGCCCTTCATGAAAAACTGTTTTTT. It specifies CASSDQFDGGALHEKLFF.

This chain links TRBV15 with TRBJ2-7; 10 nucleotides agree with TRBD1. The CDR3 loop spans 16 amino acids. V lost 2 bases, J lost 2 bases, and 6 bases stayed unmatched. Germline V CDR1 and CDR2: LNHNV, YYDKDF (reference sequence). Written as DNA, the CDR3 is TGTGCCACCAGCAGATACGGACAGGGGGTCGCCTACGAGCAGTACTTC. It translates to CATSRYGQGVAYEQYF.

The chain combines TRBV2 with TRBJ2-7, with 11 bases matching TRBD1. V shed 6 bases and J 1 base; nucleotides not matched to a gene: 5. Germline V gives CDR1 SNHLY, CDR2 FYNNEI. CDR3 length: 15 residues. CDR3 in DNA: TGTGCCAGCAGCGCCGGGACAGGGGGTTCCTACGAGCAGTACTTC. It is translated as CASSAGTGGSYEQYF.

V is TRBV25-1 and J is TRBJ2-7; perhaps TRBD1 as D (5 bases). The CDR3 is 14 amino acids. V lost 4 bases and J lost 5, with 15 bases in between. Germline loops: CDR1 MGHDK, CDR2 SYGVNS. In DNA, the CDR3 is TGTGCCAGCAGTGCTAGGGCGACGGACAACGAGCAGTACTTC. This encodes CASSARATDNEQYF.

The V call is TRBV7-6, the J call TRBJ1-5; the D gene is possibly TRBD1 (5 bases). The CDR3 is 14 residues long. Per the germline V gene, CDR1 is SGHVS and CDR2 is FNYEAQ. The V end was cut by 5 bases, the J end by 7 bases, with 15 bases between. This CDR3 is CASSLGGVGQPQHF. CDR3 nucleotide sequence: TGTGCCAGCAGCCTGGGAGGGGTAGGACAGCCCCAGCATTTT.

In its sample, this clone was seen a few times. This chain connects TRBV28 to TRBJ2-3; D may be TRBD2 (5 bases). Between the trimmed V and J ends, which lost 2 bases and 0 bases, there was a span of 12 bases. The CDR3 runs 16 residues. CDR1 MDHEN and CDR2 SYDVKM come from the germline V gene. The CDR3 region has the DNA TGTGCCAGCAGTTTAACGAGCGGCCCAAGCACAGATACGCAGTATTTT. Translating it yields CASSLTSGPSTDTQYF.

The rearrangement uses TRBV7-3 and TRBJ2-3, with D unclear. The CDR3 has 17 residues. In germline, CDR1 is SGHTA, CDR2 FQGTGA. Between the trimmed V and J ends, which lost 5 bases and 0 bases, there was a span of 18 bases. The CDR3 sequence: CASSPLMGLKSTDTQYF. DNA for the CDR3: TGTGCCAGCAGCCCCCTAATGGGCCTAAAGAGCACAGATACGCAGTATTTT.

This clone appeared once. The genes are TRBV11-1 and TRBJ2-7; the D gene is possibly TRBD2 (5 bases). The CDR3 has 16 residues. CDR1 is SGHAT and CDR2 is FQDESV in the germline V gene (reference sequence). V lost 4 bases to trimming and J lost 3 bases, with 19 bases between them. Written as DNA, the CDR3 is TGTGCCAGCAGCTCCCCCTTTGAGGGTATTGGCTACGAGCAGTACTTC. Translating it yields CASSSPFEGIGYEQYF.

CDR3 loop: CASRAPRGAGAFF. The CDR3 DNA reads TGTGCCAGCAGGGCCCCGCGGGGGGCGGGGGCTTTCTTT. V is TRBV6-5 and J is TRBJ1-1; a possible D gene is TRBD1 (6 bases). Germline V gene sequence: CDR1 MNHEY, CDR2 SVGAGI. This CDR3 spans 13 amino acids. V was trimmed by 6 bases and J by 11 bases, leaving 19 bases between them.

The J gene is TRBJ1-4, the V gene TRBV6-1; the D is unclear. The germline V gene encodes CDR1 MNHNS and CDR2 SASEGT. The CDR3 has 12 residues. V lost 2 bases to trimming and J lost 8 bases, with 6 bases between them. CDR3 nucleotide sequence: TGTGCCAGCAGTGAAAGAGGAGAAAAACTGTTTTTT. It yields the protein CASSERGEKLFF.

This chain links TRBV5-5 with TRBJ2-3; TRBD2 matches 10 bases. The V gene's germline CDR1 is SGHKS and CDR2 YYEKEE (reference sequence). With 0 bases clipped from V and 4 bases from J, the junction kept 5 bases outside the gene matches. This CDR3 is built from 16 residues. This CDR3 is CASSLASSGRADTQYF. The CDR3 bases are TGTGCCAGCAGCTTGGCCTCTAGCGGGAGAGCAGATACGCAGTATTTT. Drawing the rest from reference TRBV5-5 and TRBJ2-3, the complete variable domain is DAGVTQSPTHLIKTRGQQVTLRCSPISGHKSVSWYQQVLGQGPQFIFQYYEKEERGRGNFPDRFSARQFPNYSSELNVNALLLGDSALYLCASSLASSGRADTQYFGPGTRLTVL.

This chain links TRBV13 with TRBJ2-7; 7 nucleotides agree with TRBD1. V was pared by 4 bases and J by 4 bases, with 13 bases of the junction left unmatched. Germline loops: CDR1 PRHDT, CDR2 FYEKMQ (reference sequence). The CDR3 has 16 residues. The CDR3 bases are TGTGCCAGCAGCTCACCAGGGGAAGGGGGCCAATACGAGCAGTACTTC. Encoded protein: CASSSPGEGGQYEQYF.

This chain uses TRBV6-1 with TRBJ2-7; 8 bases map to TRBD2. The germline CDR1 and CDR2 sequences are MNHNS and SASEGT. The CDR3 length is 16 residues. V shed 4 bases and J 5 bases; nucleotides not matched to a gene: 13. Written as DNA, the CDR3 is TGTGCCAGCAGTGGGGCCGTTGGTAGCGGGACCCACGAGCAGTACTTC. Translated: CASSGAVGSGTHEQYF.

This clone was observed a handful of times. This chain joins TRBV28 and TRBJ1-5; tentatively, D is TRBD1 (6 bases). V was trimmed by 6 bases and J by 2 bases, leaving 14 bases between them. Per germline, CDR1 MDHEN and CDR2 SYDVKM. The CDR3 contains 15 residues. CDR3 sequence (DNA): TGTGCCAGCAGCCGTACAGGGATTCGCAATCAGCCCCAGCATTTT. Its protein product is CASSRTGIRNQPQHF.

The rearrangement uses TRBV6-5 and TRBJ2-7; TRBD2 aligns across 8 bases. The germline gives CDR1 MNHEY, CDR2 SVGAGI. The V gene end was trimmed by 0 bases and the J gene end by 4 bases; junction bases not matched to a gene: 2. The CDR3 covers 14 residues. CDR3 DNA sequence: TGTGCCAGCAGTTACTCGGCGGGGGGATACGAGCAGTACTTC. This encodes CASSYSAGGYEQYF.

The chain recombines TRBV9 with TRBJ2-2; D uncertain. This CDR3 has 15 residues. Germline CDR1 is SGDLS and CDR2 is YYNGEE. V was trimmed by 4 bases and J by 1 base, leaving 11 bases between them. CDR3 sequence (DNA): TGTGCCAGCAGCCCGCGGAGTGTGAACACCGGGGAGCTGTTTTTT. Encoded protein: CASSPRSVNTGELFF.

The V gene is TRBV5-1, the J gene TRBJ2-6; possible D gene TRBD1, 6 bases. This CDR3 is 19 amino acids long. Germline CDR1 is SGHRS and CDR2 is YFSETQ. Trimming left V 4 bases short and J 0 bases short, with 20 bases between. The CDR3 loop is CASSTSVGALPSGANVLTF. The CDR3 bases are TGCGCCAGCAGCACGAGCGTGGGGGCCCTACCCTCTGGGGCCAACGTCCTGACTTTC.

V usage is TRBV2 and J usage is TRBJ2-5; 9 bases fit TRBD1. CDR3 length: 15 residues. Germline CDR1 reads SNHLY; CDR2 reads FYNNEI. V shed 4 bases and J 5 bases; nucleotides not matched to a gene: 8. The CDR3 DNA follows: TGTGCCAGCAGTGGCCGGGACAGGGCCGACGAGACCCAGTACTTC. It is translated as CASSGRDRADETQYF. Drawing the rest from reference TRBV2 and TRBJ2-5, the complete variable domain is EPEVTQTPSHQVTQMGQEVILRCVPISNHLYFYWYRQILGQKVEFLVSFYNNEISEKSEIFDDQFSVERPDGSNFTLKIRSTKLEDSAMYFCASSGRDRADETQYFGPGTRLLVL.